The sequence of this T cell receptor (beta chain) was determined in a study of Ad26.COV2.S vaccination and SARS-CoV-2 variants. Notes on this clone: What it binds is unknown.

Study results and caveats: Vaccinees displayed broader spike-specific TCR repertoires than placebo recipients.

Treatment defined: around 19 received Ad26.COV2.S at low or high dose, single or two shots; about 5 received placebo; per-sample allocation not given. Samples were taken on day 63 after the first vaccine or placebo injection. The germline V gene has CDR1 SQVTM and CDR2 ANQGSEA. The germline V and J ends were trimmed by 3 bases and 8 bases, with 14 bases remaining between them. This CDR3 spans 13 amino acids. Repertoires were generated with immunoSEQ multiplex PCR, while TCRdb's copy carries only in-frame clones and drops some. Here the sample spans 350,000 to 600,000 clones, 80% to 90% being singletons.

The TCR was taken from a person aged 18-60 years who received the Ad26.COV2.S COVID-19 vaccine or a placebo. The rearrangement links TRBV29-1 to TRBJ2-1; D possibly corresponds to TRBD2 (5 bases). Sequencing used peripheral blood, obtained in a trial of Ad26.COV2.S vaccine versus placebo. The CDR3: CSVEGRGWYEQFF. The CDR3 DNA reads as TGCAGCGTTGAGGGCCGGGGTTGGTATGAGCAGTTCTTC.